These T cell receptor beta chains were read from a single sample in a study of cytomegalovirus exposure and HLA in healthy donors. Some clones are missing from TCRdb's copy, which holds only in-frame ones; the method was immunoSEQ multiplex PCR. The sample records around 150,000 clones, approximately 80% being singletons. The sample was PBMCs. These receptors originate from a middle-aged woman in good health and CMV-seropositive. CDR3s include the opening cysteine and the closing phenylalanine or tryptophan. Each record gives: clone size, V gene, D gene, J gene, CDR3 protein, CDR3 DNA. A D gene is named only where the DNA matches it firmly. Clone size, where shown, is once, few, many, or a class for clones that have expanded.

clone size: .; V gene: TRBV9; D gene: .; J gene: TRBJ2-3; CDR3 protein: CASSVGGSGASTDTQYF; CDR3 DNA: TGTGCCAGCAGCGTAGGGGGTAGCGGTGCTAGCACAGATACGCAGTATTTT
clone size: once; V gene: TRBV23-1; D gene: .; J gene: TRBJ2-3; CDR3 protein: CASSPPPGSADTQYF; CDR3 DNA: TGCGCCAGCAGTCCCCCTCCCGGGTCGGCGGATACGCAGTATTTT
clone size: .; V gene: TRBV7-8; D gene: .; J gene: TRBJ2-7; CDR3 protein: CASSSPGGGLPYEQYF; CDR3 DNA: TGTGCCAGCAGCTCTCCAGGTGGGGGCCTGCCCTACGAGCAGTACTTC
clone size: many; V gene: TRBV4-1; D gene: TRBD2; J gene: TRBJ2-7; CDR3 protein: CASSLQTRTSGGRSSYEQYF; CDR3 DNA: TGCGCCAGCAGCCTACAAACCCGGACTAGCGGGGGCAGGAGCTCCTACGAGCAGTACTTC
clone size: .; V gene: TRBV10-1; D gene: .; J gene: TRBJ1-3; CDR3 protein: CATSQDSSGNTIYF; CDR3 DNA: TGCGCCACCAGCCAGGATAGCTCTGGAAACACCATATATTTT
clone size: .; V gene: TRBV6-5; D gene: .; J gene: TRBJ2-5; CDR3 protein: CASEAQETQYF; CDR3 DNA: TGTGCCAGCGAAGCTCAAGAGACCCAGTACTTC
clone size: .; V gene: TRBV29-1; D gene: .; J gene: TRBJ1-1; CDR3 protein: CSASNTEAFF; CDR3 DNA: TGCAGCGCCTCTAACACTGAAGCTTTCTTT
clone size: .; V gene: TRBV2; D gene: .; J gene: TRBJ1-1; CDR3 protein: CASSDQGGFTEAFF; CDR3 DNA: TGTGCTAGCAGTGATCAGGGAGGCTTCACTGAAGCTTTCTTT
clone size: .; V gene: TRBV4-3; D gene: TRBD1; J gene: TRBJ1-2; CDR3 protein: CASSQEPGQAFYGYTF; CDR3 DNA: TGCGCCAGCAGCCAAGAACCGGGACAGGCTTTCTATGGCTACACCTTC
clone size: .; V gene: TRBV5-1; D gene: .; J gene: TRBJ2-7; CDR3 protein: CASTGVAYEQYF; CDR3 DNA: TGCGCCAGCACGGGGGTTGCCTACGAGCAGTACTTC
clone size: .; V gene: TRBV19; D gene: TRBD2; J gene: TRBJ2-3; CDR3 protein: CASSIRLAGVTTDTQYF; CDR3 DNA: TGTGCCAGTAGTATAAGACTAGCGGGGGTTACCACAGATACGCAGTATTTT
clone size: few; V gene: TRBV5-4; D gene: TRBD1; J gene: TRBJ2-5; CDR3 protein: CASSAQGAQETQYF; CDR3 DNA: TGTGCCAGCAGCGCACAGGGGGCTCAAGAGACCCAGTACTTC
clone size: .; V gene: TRBV5-4; D gene: .; J gene: TRBJ1-1; CDR3 protein: CASSFKGGTEAFF; CDR3 DNA: TGTGCCAGCAGCTTTAAGGGAGGGACTGAAGCTTTCTTT
clone size: .; V gene: TRBV6-1; D gene: .; J gene: TRBJ1-5; CDR3 protein: CASSEMAGGNQPQHF; CDR3 DNA: TGTGCCAGCAGTGAAATGGCAGGGGGCAATCAGCCCCAGCATTTT
clone size: .; V gene: TRBV5-4; D gene: TRBD1; J gene: TRBJ2-7; CDR3 protein: CASSPQGAWSEQYF; CDR3 DNA: TGTGCCAGCAGCCCACAGGGGGCGTGGAGCGAGCAGTACTTC
clone size: .; V gene: TRBV5-1; D gene: TRBD1; J gene: TRBJ1-1; CDR3 protein: CASSQGQTNTEAFF; CDR3 DNA: TGCGCCAGCAGCCAGGGACAGACGAACACTGAAGCTTTCTTT
clone size: .; V gene: TRBV6-5; D gene: TRBD1; J gene: TRBJ2-5; CDR3 protein: CASSSQIGTGMAKQYF; CDR3 DNA: TGTGCCAGCAGTTCGCAGATAGGGACAGGTATGGCCAAGCAGTACTTC
clone size: .; V gene: TRBV27; D gene: TRBD2; J gene: TRBJ2-1; CDR3 protein: CVTRTGGTYNEQFF; CDR3 DNA: TGTGTCACTCGTACGGGGGGGACCTACAATGAGCAGTTCTTC
clone size: .; V gene: TRBV18; D gene: .; J gene: TRBJ2-7; CDR3 protein: CASSQSRRDEQYF; CDR3 DNA: TGTGCCAGCTCACAGTCCAGGAGGGACGAGCAGTACTTC
clone size: .; V gene: TRBV9; D gene: TRBD1; J gene: TRBJ1-2; CDR3 protein: CASSVGTGEYTF; CDR3 DNA: TGTGCCAGCAGCGTAGGGACAGGCGAATACACCTTC
clone size: .; V gene: TRBV6-1; D gene: TRBD1; J gene: TRBJ2-6; CDR3 protein: CASSDGQGPHSGANVLTF; CDR3 DNA: TGTGCCAGCAGTGACGGACAGGGCCCGCATTCGGGGGCCAACGTCCTGACTTTC
clone size: .; V gene: TRBV2; D gene: TRBD1; J gene: TRBJ1-2; CDR3 protein: CASSETGEGYTF; CDR3 DNA: TGTGCCAGCAGTGAAACAGGGGAGGGCTACACCTTC
clone size: few; V gene: TRBV28; D gene: TRBD1; J gene: TRBJ2-1; CDR3 protein: CASSLGDRGHNEQFF; CDR3 DNA: TGTGCCAGCAGTTTAGGGGACAGGGGCCACAATGAGCAGTTCTTC
clone size: .; V gene: TRBV19; D gene: .; J gene: TRBJ1-5; CDR3 protein: CASSIERSNQPQHF; CDR3 DNA: TGTGCCAGTAGTATAGAACGGAGCAATCAGCCCCAGCATTTT
clone size: .; V gene: TRBV5-4; D gene: TRBD1; J gene: TRBJ1-5; CDR3 protein: CASSLQGAGQPQHF; CDR3 DNA: TGTGCCAGCAGCCTACAGGGGGCGGGTCAGCCCCAGCATTTT
clone size: .; V gene: TRBV19; D gene: .; J gene: TRBJ2-3; CDR3 protein: CASSIGLGSGVADTQYF; CDR3 DNA: TGTGCCAGTAGTATAGGTCTTGGTTCCGGGGTAGCAGATACGCAGTATTTT
clone size: .; V gene: TRBV5-8; D gene: .; J gene: TRBJ2-1; CDR3 protein: CASSLWGHHNEQFF; CDR3 DNA: TGTGCCAGCAGCTTGTGGGGACATCACAATGAGCAGTTCTTC
clone size: .; V gene: TRBV5-1; D gene: .; J gene: TRBJ2-5; CDR3 protein: CASSFLGQDKYF; CDR3 DNA: TGCGCCAGCAGCTTCCTAGGACAAGATAAGTACTTC
clone size: .; V gene: TRBV6-5; D gene: TRBD1; J gene: TRBJ1-3; CDR3 protein: CASSTGAGSGNTIYF; CDR3 DNA: TGTGCCAGCAGTACAGGGGCGGGCTCTGGAAACACCATATATTTT
clone size: .; V gene: TRBV4-1; D gene: TRBD2; J gene: TRBJ2-1; CDR3 protein: CASSRGEGNEQFF; CDR3 DNA: TGCGCCAGCAGCCGGGGGGAGGGCAATGAGCAGTTCTTC
clone size: .; V gene: TRBV5-1; D gene: TRBD1; J gene: TRBJ1-1; CDR3 protein: CASKTSGTGLNTEAFF; CDR3 DNA: TGCGCCAGCAAAACATCCGGGACAGGGCTCAACACTGAAGCTTTCTTT
clone size: .; V gene: TRBV10-3; D gene: TRBD2; J gene: TRBJ2-3; CDR3 protein: CAISYSSTSGGGDTQYF; CDR3 DNA: TGTGCCATCAGTTACTCCTCGACTAGCGGGGGCGGGGATACGCAGTATTTT
clone size: .; V gene: TRBV6-5; D gene: .; J gene: TRBJ1-1; CDR3 protein: CATRDSKEAEAFF; CDR3 DNA: TGTGCCACCAGGGATTCCAAGGAGGCTGAAGCTTTCTTT
clone size: .; V gene: TRBV4-3; D gene: .; J gene: TRBJ1-1; CDR3 protein: CASSQTQSGTEAFF; CDR3 DNA: TGCGCCAGCAGCCAAACCCAGTCGGGTACTGAAGCTTTCTTT
clone size: .; V gene: TRBV7-9; D gene: .; J gene: TRBJ1-1; CDR3 protein: CASSPGWSDRTEAFF; CDR3 DNA: TGTGCCAGCAGCCCGGGGTGGTCGGATCGGACCGAAGCTTTCTTT